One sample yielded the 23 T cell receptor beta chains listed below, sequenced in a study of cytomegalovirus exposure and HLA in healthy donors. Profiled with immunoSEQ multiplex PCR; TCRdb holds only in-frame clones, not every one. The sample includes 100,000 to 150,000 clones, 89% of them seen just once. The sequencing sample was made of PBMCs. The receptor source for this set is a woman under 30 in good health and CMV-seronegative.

CDR3 in amino acids: CASSPGGSESYEQYF. The CDR3 DNA is TGTGCCAGCAGCCCGGGGGGTAGTGAATCCTACGAGCAGTACTTC. The chain carries TRBV6-1 and TRBJ2-7; 7 bases match TRBD2. The V and J ends lost 6 bases and 1 base, in that order; junction bases with no gene match: 9. Germline CDR1 MNHNS, CDR2 SASEGT. There are 15 residues in the CDR3.

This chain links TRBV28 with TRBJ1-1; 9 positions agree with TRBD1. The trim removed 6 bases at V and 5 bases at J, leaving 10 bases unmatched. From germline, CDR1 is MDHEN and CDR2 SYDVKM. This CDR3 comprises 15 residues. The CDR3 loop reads CASRTDRGPGTEAFF. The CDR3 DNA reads TGTGCCAGCAGGACGGACAGGGGACCGGGAACTGAAGCTTTCTTT.

CDR3 sequence (DNA): TGCGCCAGCAGCTCCGGACAGGGAGGAAACACCATATATTTT. This translates into CASSSGQGGNTIYF. The chain couples TRBV5-1 to TRBJ1-3; the match to TRBD1 covers 8 bases. V lost 3 bases and J lost 4; bases outside the gene matches: 3. From germline, CDR1 is SGHRS and CDR2 YFSETQ. This CDR3 is 14 amino acids long. Complete variable domain (other parts from reference TRBV5-1 and TRBJ1-3): KAGVTQTPRYLIKTRGQQVTLSCSPISGHRSVSWYQQTPGQGLQFLFEYFSETQRNKGNFPGRFSGRQFSNSRSEMNVSTLELGDSALYLCASSSGQGGNTIYFGEGSWLTVV.

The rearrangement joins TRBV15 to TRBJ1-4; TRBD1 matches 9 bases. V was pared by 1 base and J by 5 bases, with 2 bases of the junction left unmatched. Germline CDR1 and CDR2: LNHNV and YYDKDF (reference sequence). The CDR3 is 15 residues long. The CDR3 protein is CATSRVTGGNEKLFF. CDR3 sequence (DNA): TGTGCCACCAGCAGAGTGACAGGGGGGAATGAAAAACTGTTTTTT. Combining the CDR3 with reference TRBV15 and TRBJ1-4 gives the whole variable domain DAMVIQNPRYQVTQFGKPVTLSCSQTLNHNVMYWYQQKSSQAPKLLFHYYDKDFNNEADTPDNFQSRRPNTSFCFLDIRSPGLGDTAMYLCATSRVTGGNEKLFFGSGTQLSVL.

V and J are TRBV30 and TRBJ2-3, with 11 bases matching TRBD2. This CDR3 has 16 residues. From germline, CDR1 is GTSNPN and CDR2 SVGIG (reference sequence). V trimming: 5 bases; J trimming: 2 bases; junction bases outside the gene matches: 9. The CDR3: CAWGTGTSGITDTQYF. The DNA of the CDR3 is TGTGCCTGGGGCACCGGGACTAGCGGTATCACAGATACGCAGTATTTT.

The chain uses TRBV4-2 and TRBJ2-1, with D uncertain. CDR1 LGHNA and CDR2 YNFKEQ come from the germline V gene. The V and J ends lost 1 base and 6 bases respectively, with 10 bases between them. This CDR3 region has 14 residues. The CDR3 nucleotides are TGTGCCAGCAGCCAAGTCGAGGTAGTCAATGAGCAGTTCTTC. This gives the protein CASSQVEVVNEQFF.

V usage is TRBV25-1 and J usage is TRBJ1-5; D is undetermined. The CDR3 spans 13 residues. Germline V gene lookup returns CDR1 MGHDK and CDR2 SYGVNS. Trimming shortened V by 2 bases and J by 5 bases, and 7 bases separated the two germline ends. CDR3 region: CASSENGHQPQHF. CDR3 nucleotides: TGTGCCAGCAGTGAAAACGGTCATCAGCCCCAGCATTTT. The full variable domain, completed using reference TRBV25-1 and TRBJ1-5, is EADIYQTPRYLVIGTGKKITLECSQTMGHDKMYWYQQDPGMELHLIHYSYGVNSTEKGDLSSESTVSRIRTEHFPLTLESARPSHTSQYLCASSENGHQPQHFGDGTRLSIL.

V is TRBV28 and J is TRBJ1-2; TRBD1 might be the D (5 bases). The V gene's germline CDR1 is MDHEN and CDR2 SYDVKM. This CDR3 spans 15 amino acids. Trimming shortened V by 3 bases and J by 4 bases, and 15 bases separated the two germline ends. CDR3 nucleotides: TGTGCCAGCAGTTTCTTCCGGACATCCATCTATGGCTACACCTTC. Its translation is CASSFFRTSIYGYTF.

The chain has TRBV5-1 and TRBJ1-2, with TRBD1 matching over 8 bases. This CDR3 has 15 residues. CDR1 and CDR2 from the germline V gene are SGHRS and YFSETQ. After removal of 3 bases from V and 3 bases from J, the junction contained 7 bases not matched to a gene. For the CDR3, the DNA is TGCGCCAGCAGCTCGTGGACAGGGAGGGACTATGGCTACACCTTC. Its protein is CASSSWTGRDYGYTF. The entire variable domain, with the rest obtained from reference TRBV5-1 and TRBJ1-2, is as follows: KAGVTQTPRYLIKTRGQQVTLSCSPISGHRSVSWYQQTPGQGLQFLFEYFSETQRNKGNFPGRFSGRQFSNSRSEMNVSTLELGDSALYLCASSSWTGRDYGYTFGSGTRLTVV.

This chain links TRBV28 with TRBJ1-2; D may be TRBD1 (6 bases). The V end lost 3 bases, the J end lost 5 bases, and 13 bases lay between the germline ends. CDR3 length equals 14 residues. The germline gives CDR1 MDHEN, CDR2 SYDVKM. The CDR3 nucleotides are TGTGCCAGCAGTTTCGGGGGGGCTGATTATGGCTACACCTTC. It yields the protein CASSFGGADYGYTF.

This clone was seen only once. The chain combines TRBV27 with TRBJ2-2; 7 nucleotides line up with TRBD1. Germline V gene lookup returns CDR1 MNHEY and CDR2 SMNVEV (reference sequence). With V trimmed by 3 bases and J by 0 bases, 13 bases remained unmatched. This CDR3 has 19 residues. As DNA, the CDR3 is TGTGCCAGCAGTTTGTTATGGGACAGTCCCTCCGCGAACACCGGGGAGCTGTTTTTT. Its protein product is CASSLLWDSPSANTGELFF.

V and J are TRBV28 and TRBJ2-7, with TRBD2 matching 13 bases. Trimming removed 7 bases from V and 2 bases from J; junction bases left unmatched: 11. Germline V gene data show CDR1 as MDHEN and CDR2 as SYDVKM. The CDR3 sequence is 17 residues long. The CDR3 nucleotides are TGTGCCAGCACTGATCCGACTAGCGGGAGGTCTCCCTACGAGCAGTACTTC. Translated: CASTDPTSGRSPYEQYF.

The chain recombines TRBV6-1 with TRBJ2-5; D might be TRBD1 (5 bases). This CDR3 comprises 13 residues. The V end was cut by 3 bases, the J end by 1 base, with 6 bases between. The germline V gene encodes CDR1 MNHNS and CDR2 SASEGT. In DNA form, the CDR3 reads TGTGCCAGCAGTGATGGGGCCCAAGAGACCCAGTACTTC. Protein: CASSDGAQETQYF.

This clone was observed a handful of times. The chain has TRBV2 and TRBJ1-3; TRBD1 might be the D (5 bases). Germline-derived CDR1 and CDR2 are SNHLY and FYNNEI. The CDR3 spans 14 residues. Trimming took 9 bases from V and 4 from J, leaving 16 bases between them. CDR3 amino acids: CARTTGDSGNTIYF. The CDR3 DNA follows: TGTGCCAGAACGACGGGGGACTCCGGAAACACCATATATTTT.

The CDR3 protein is CASTPSSPEAFF. DNA for the CDR3: TGTGCCAGCACCCCCTCGTCCCCTGAAGCTTTCTTT. The chain carries TRBV6-6 and TRBJ1-1; D is unclear. CDR1 and CDR2 from the germline V gene are MNHNY and SVGAGI (reference sequence). V lost 7 bases, J lost 6 bases, and 12 bases lay in between. The CDR3 covers 12 residues.

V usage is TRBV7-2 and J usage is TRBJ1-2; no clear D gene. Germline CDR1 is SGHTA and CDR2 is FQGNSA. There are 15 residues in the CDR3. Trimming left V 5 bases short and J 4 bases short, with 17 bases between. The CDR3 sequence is CASSQEATVGYGYTF. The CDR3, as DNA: TGTGCCAGCAGCCAGGAGGCCACCGTAGGCTATGGCTACACCTTC.

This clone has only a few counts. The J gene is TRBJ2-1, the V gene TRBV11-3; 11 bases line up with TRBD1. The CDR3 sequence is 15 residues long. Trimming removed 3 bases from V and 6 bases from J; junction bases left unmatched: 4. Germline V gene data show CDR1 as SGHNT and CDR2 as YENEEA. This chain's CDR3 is CASSLRGTGGNEQFF. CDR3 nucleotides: TGTGCCAGCAGCTTGCGCGGGACAGGGGGCAATGAGCAGTTCTTC.

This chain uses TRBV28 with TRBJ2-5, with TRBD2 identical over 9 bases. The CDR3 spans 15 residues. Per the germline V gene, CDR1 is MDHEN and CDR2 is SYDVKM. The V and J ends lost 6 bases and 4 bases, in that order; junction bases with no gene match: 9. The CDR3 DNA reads TGTGCCAGCAGCCCAGGACTAGCGCGTGGAGAGACCCAGTACTTC. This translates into CASSPGLARGETQYF.

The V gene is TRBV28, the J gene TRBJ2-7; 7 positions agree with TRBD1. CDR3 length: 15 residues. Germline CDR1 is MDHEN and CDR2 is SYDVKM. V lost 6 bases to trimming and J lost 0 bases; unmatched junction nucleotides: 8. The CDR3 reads CASSYGQASSYEQYF. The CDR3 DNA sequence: TGTGCCAGCAGCTACGGACAGGCGAGCTCCTACGAGCAGTACTTC. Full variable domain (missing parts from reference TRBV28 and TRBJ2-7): DVKVTQSSRYLVKRTGEKVFLECVQDMDHENMFWYRQDPGLGLRLIYFSYDVKMKEKGDIPEGYSVSREKKERFSLILESASTNQTSMYLCASSYGQASSYEQYFGPGTRLTVT.

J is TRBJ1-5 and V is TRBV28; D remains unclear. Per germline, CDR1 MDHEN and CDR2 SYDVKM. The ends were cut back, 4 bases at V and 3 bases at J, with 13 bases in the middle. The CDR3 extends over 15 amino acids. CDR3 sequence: CASSSRGSVNQPQHF. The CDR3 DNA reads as TGTGCCAGCAGTTCCCGAGGGTCGGTCAATCAGCCCCAGCATTTT.

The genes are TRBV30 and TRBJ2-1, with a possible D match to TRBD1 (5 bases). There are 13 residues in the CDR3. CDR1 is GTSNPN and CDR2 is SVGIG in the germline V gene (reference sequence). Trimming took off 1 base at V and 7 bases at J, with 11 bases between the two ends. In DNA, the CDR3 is TGTGCCTGGAGTGGGCCAGGGCCAAATGAGCAGTTCTTC. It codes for CAWSGPGPNEQFF.

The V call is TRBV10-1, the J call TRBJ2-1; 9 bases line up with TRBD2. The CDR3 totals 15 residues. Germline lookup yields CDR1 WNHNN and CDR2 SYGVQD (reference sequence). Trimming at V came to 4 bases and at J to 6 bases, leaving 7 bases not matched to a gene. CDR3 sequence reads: CASSGGSGRFNEQFF. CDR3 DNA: TGCGCCAGCAGTGGAGGAAGCGGGAGGTTCAATGAGCAGTTCTTC.

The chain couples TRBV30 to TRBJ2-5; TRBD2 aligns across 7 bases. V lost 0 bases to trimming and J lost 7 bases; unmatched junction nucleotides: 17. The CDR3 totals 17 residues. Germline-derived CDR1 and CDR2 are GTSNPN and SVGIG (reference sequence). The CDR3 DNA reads TGTGCCTGGAGTGTAGGGCTAGCGGTCGAACCCGGAGGGACCCAGTACTTC. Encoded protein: CAWSVGLAVEPGGTQYF.